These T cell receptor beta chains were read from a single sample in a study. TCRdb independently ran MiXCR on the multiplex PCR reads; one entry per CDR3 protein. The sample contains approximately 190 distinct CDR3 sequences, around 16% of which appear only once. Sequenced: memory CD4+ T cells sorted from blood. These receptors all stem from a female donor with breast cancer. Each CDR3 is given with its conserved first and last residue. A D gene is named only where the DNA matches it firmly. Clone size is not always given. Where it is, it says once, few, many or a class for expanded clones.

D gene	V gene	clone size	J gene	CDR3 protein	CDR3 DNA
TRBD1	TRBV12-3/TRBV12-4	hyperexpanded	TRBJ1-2	CASARQGIPGYTF	TGTGCCAGCGCTAGACAGGGGATACCTGGCTACACCTTC
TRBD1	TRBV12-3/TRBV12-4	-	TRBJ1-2	CASSSETGASGYTF	TGTGCCAGCAGTTCCGAGACAGGGGCGAGTGGCTACACCTTC
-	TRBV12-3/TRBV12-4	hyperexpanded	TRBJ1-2	CASSLETGAGYTF	TGTGCCAGCAGTTTAGAGACAGGCGCTGGCTACACCTTC
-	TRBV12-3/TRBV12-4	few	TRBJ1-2	CASSWNPNYGYTF	TGTGCCAGCAGCTGGAACCCTAACTATGGCTACACCTTC
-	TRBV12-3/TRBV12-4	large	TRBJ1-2	CASSFEGGYTF	TGTGCCAGCAGTTTTGAGGGTGGCTACACCTTC
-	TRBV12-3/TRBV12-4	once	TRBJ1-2	CASSFARRGYGYTF	TGTGCCAGCAGTTTCGCCCGCCGAGGGTATGGCTACACCTTC
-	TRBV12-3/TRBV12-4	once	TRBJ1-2	CASARRDGPGYTF	TGTGCCAGCGCTAGACGGGATGGACCTGGCTACACCTTC
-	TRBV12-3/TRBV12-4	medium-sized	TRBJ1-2	CASSSKGRRNYGYTF	TGTGCCAGCAGTTCGAAGGGCAGGAGGAACTATGGCTACACCTTC
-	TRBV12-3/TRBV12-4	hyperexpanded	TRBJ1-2	CASSGNNYGYTF	TGTGCCAGCAGCGGGAATAACTATGGCTACACCTTC
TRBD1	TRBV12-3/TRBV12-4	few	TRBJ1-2	CASSFGQGANYGYTF	TGTGCCAGCAGTTTCGGACAGGGAGCTAACTATGGCTACACCTTC
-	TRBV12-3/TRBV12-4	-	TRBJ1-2	CASSSPDRLNYGYTF	TGTGCCAGCAGCTCACCGGACAGACTGAACTATGGCTACACCTTC
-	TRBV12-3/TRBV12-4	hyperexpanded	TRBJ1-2	CASSLAGTRSANWGYTF	TGTGCCAGCAGTTTAGCAGGCACACGCTCTGCTAATTGGGGCTACACCTTC
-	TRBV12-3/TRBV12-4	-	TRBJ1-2	CASSAGASGYTF	TGTGCCAGCAGCGCAGGGGCTAGTGGCTACACCTTC
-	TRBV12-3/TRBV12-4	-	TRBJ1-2	CASSLGRGGYTF	TGTGCCAGCAGTCTTGGGCGAGGTGGCTACACCTTC
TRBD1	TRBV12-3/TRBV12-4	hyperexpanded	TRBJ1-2	CASSYLTGDNGYTF	TGTGCCAGCAGTTACCTAACAGGGGACAATGGCTACACCTTC